The sequence of this T cell receptor (beta chain) was determined in a study of T cell responses to AZD1222 COVID-19 vaccine. Study as a whole: Recipients boosted at about 4 weeks or about 12 weeks are pooled. General study points: In all cases, repertoires were sampled only after the peak T cell response. Baseline seropositivity occurred in only six or seven AZD1222 recipients. Elevations in Spike-specific TCR breadth and depth followed administration of two AZD1222 doses.

Germline CDR1 reads SGHRS; CDR2 reads YFSETQ. This CDR3 is 14 amino acids long. Trimming shortened V by 4 bases and J by 6 bases, and 14 bases separated the two germline ends. The repertoire was sequenced with immunoSEQ multiplex PCR; TCRdb's copy has only in-frame clones and lacks some. The table records 100,000 to 150,000 clones, roughly nine tenths of them present only once. Comments on this clone: Its antigen is unknown.

The sample here was peripheral blood, taken on day 0 of AZD1222 vaccination. This TCR derives from an adult in good health. The genes are TRBV5-1 and TRBJ2-1, with D perhaps given as TRBD1 or TRBD2 (5 bases each). The CDR3 nucleotides read TGCGCCAGCAGCCCAAATACAGGAGGCAATGAGCAGTTCTTC. Amino acid sequence: CASSPNTGGNEQFF.